The following is a T cell receptor beta chain sequence with its context. Assay: immunoSEQ multiplex PCR; the TCRdb copy retains only in-frame clones and omits some. Of some 62,000 clones detected, approximately 89% appear once; the ten largest clones hold roughly 5.6%. V lost 3 bases and J 5 bases, leaving 7 bases between the germline ends. Germline values: CDR1 SGDLS, CDR2 YYNGEE. CDR3 length equals 12 residues. This sample is drawn from a study of technical replicates of blood from several donors. Material for sequencing was PBMCs. This chain connects TRBV9 to TRBJ2-3, with D perhaps matching TRBD1 (6 bases). The receptor comes from a human donor in good health. Some clones in this sample may be carry-over from other donors' samples. CDR3 DNA: TGTGCCAGCAGCGCCAGGGGAGATACGCAGTATTTT. It specifies CASSARGDTQYF.